This T cell receptor beta chain was observed in a study of siplizumab effects on memory and regulatory T cells (dated by TCRdb to the late 2010s). Looking at the study overall: The effect of the anti-CD2 antibody siplizumab on alloreactive T-cell subsets was examined in allogeneic mixed lymphocyte reactions constructed from human PBMCs.

Library preparation was by the immunoSEQ multiplex PCR assay. Around 100,000 TCR templates per sample were assayed by the deep sequencing platform. Genomic DNA extracted from sorted T cells was the material used for TCRbeta CDR3 sequencing. The authors processed their data as follows. Clonal analysis of TCRbeta CDR3 data was done in the R programming language. Comparing unstimulated samples against CFSE-low samples taken after the reaction was how alloreactive CD4+ and CD8+ clones were defined. Regulatory or non-regulatory origin was assigned to alloreactive CD4+ clones by matching of sequences to sorted unstimulated Treg and non-Treg repertoires. Entries here come from immuneACCESS through TCRdb and include only in-frame sequences with V and J called. Some clones fail to appear in such tables; in the studies checked, an unresolved V gene covers under half of the shortfall, and the cause of the remainder is unknown. V and J calls and clone size are those listed in that table; D and trimming were worked out from the DNA. This sample holds roughly 100,000 clones; approximately 94% were observed only once. The leading ten clones occupy 5.5% to 7.5% of the sample.

Trimming takes 3 bases off V and 5 bases off J; junction bases not matched to a gene: 6. From the cysteine through the phenylalanine, the CDR3 covers 14 amino acids. Left in the record is the CDR3 DNA by itself, 42 bases read in frame from the first base. Via the germline V gene, CDR1 is SGHDN and CDR2 FVKESK. The sample holds one count of this clone. Its antigen is still unknown. No per-base quality is available; no much larger clone lies one base away. Paper-wide results and their limitations: Siplizumab significantly reduced the cumulative frequency of alloreactive sequences traceable to unstimulated CD4+ memory T cells. Because sequences at frequencies below about 10^-5 were poorly captured, only a minor fraction of alloreactive clones could be mapped back to unstimulated subsets. About 80-96% of proliferating CD4+ or CD8+ clones could not be given a naive or memory phenotype. Whether proliferating Tregs from siplizumab cultures actually had suppressive function was not functionally confirmed. Among mappable alloreactive CD4+ clones, the Treg-derived fraction averaged about 70% with siplizumab versus about 27% in control reactions. Unstimulated naive T cells appeared to be more diverse than memory T cells, and naive cells seemed to make a substantial contribution to the alloresponse.

Sorted unstimulated T cells and proliferating T cells recovered from mixed lymphocyte reactions underwent TCRbeta CDR3 sequencing. Fresh whole blood from around 11 HLA-typed healthy donors was used to isolate PBMCs. The chain is assembled from TRBV14 and TRBJ2-7, and 8 bases in between align with TRBD2. This TCR was recovered from a human donor in good health. Sample: CD8+ T cells sorted from blood. For the CDR3, the sequence is CASSHLGTSDEQYF. The bases read TGTGCCAGCAGCCACCTCGGGACTAGTGACGAGCAGTACTTC.